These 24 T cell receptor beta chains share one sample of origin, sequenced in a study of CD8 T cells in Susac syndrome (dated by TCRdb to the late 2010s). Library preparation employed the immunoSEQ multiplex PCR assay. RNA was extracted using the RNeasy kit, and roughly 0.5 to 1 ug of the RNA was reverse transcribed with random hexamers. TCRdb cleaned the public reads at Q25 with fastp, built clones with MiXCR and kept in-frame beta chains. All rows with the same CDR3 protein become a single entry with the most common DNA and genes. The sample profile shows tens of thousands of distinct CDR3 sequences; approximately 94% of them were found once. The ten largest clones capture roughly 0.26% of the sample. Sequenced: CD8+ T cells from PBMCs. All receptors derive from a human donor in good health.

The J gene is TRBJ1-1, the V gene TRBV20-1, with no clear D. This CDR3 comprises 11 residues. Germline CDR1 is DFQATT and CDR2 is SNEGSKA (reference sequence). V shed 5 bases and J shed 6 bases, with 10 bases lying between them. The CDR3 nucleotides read TGCAGTGCTCCCCTGGGGTCTGAAGCTTTCTTT. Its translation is CSAPLGSEAFF.

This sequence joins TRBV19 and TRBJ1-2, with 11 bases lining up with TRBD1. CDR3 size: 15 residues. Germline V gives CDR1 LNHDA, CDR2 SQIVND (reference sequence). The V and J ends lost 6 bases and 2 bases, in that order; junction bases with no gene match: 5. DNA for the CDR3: TGTGCCAGTAGGACGGACAGGGGGCTGAACTATGGCTACACCTTC. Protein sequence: CASRTDRGLNYGYTF.

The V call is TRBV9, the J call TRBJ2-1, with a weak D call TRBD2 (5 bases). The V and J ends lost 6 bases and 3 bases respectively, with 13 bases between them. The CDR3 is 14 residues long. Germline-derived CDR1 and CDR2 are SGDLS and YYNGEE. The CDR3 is CASNGNSNYNEQFF. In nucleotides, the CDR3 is TGTGCCAGCAACGGGAATAGCAACTACAATGAGCAGTTCTTC.

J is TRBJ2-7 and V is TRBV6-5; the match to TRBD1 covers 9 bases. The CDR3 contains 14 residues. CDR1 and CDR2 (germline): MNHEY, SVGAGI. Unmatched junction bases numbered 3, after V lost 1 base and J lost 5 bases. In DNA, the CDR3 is TGTGCCAGCAGTTACTTGAACAGGGGGCACGAGCAGTACTTC. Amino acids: CASSYLNRGHEQYF.

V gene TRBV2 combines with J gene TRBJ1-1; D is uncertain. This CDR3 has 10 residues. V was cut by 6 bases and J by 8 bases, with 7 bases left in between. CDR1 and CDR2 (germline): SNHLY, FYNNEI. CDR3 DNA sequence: TGTGCCAGCAGGGGGTCCGAAGCTTTCTTT. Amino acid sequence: CASRGSEAFF.

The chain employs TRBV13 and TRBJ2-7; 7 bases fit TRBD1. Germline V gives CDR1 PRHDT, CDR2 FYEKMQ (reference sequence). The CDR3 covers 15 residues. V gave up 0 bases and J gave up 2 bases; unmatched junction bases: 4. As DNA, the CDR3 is TGTGCCAGCAGCTTAGGGACAGGGAGAGCCTACGAGCAGTACTTC. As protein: CASSLGTGRAYEQYF.

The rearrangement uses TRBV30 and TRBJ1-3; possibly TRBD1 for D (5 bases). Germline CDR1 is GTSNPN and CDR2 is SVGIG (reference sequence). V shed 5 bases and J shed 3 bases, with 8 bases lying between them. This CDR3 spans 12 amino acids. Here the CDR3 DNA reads TGTGCCTGGGGTGACAGTGGAAACACCATATATTTT. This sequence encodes CAWGDSGNTIYF.

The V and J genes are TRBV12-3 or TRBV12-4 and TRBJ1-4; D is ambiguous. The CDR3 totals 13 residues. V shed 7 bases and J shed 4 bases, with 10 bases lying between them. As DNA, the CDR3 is TGTGCCAGCACCCCTCGGGTTAATGAAAAACTGTTTTTT. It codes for CASTPRVNEKLFF.

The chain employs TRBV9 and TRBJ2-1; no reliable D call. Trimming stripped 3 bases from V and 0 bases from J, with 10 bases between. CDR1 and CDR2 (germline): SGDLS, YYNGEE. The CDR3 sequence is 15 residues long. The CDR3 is CASSDGPSSYNEQFF. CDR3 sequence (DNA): TGTGCCAGCAGCGACGGACCGAGCTCCTACAATGAGCAGTTCTTC. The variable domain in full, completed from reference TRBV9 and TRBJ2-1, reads DSGVTQTPKHLITATGQRVTLRCSPRSGDLSVYWYQQSLDQGLQFLIQYYNGEERAKGNILERFSAQQFPDLHSELNLSSLELGDSALYFCASSDGPSSYNEQFFGPGTRLTVL.

DNA for the CDR3: TGTGCCAGCAGCGTAGACTTCCAAGAGACCCAGTACTTC. This gives the protein CASSVDFQETQYF. This chain connects TRBV9 to TRBJ2-5; no reliable D call. This CDR3 spans 13 amino acids. V dropped 0 bases and J dropped 1 base, with 4 bases sitting between them. From germline, CDR1 is SGDLS and CDR2 YYNGEE.

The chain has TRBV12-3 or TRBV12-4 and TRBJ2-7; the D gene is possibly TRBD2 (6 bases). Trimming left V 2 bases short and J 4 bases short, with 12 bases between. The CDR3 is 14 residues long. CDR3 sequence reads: CASSLRAGWYEQYF. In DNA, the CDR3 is TGTGCCAGCAGTTTAAGGGCGGGATGGTACGAGCAGTACTTC.

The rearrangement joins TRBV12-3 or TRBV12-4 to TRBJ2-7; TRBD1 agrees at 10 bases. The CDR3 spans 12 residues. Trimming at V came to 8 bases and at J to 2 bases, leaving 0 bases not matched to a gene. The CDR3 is CASGQGAYEQYF. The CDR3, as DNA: TGTGCCAGCGGACAGGGGGCCTACGAGCAGTACTTC.

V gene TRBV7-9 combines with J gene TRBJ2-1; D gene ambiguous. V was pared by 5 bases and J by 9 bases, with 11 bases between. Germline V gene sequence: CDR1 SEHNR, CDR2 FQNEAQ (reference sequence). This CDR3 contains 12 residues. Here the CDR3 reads CASSVSRSEQFF. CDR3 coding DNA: TGTGCCAGCAGCGTAAGTCGGTCTGAGCAGTTCTTC.

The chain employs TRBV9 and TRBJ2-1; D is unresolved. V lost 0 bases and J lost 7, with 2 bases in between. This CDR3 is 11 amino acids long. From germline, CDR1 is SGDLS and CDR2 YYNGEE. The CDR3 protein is CASSVANEQFF. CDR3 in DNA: TGTGCCAGCAGCGTAGCGAATGAGCAGTTCTTC.

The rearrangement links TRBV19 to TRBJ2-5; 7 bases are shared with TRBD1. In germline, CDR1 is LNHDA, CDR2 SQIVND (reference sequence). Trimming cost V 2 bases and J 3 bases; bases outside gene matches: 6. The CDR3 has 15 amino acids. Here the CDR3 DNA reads TGTGCCAGTAGTATAATCGGACAGGCTGAAGAGACCCAGTACTTC. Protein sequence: CASSIIGQAEETQYF. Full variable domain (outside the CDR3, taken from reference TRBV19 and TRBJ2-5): DGGITQSPKYLFRKEGQNVTLSCEQNLNHDAMYWYRQDPGQGLRLIYYSQIVNDFQKGDIAEGYSVSREKKESFPLTVTSAQKNPTAFYLCASSIIGQAEETQYFGPGTRLLVL.

The CDR3 spells CASSIQTGASYEQYF. CDR3 in DNA: TGTGCCAGCAGCATCCAGACAGGGGCGTCCTACGAGCAGTACTTC. This chain uses TRBV9 with TRBJ2-7; 8 nucleotides line up with TRBD1. Trimming took 4 bases from V and 1 from J; bases not matched to a gene: 7. There are 15 residues in the CDR3. Germline CDR1 is SGDLS and CDR2 is YYNGEE.

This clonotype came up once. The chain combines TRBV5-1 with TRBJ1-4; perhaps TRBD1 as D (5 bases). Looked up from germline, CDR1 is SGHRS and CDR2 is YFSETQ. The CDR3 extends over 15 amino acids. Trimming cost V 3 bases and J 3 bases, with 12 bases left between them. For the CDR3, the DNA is TGCGCCAGCAGCTCCCTGGGGGGGGCTAATGAAAAACTGTTTTTT. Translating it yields CASSSLGGANEKLFF. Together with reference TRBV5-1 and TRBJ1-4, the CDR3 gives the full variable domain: KAGVTQTPRYLIKTRGQQVTLSCSPISGHRSVSWYQQTPGQGLQFLFEYFSETQRNKGNFPGRFSGRQFSNSRSEMNVSTLELGDSALYLCASSSLGGANEKLFFGSGTQLSVL.

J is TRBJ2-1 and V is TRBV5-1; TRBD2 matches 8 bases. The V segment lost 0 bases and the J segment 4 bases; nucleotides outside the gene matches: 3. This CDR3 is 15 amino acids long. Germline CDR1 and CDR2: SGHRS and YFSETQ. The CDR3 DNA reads TGCGCCAGCAGCTTGGCCAGCGGGGGTTACAATGAGCAGTTCTTC. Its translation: CASSLASGGYNEQFF. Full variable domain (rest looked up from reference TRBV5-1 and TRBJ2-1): KAGVTQTPRYLIKTRGQQVTLSCSPISGHRSVSWYQQTPGQGLQFLFEYFSETQRNKGNFPGRFSGRQFSNSRSEMNVSTLELGDSALYLCASSLASGGYNEQFFGPGTRLTVL.

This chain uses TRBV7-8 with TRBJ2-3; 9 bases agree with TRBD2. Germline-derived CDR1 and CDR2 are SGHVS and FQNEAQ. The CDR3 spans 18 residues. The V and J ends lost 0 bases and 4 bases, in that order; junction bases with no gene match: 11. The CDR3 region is CASSLAELGSGSSDTQYF. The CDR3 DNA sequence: TGTGCCAGCAGCTTAGCGGAGTTAGGTAGCGGGAGCTCAGATACGCAGTATTTT.

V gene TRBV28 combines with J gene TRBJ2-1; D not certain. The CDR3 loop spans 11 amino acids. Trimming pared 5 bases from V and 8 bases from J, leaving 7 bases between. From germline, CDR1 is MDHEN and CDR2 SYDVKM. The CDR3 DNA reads TGTGCCAGCAGTGCCAATTATGAGCAGTTCTTC. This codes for CASSANYEQFF.

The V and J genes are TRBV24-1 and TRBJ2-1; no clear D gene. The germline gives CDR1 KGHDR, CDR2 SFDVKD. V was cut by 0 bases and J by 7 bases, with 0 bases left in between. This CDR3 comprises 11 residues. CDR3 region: CATSDLNEQFF. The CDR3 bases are TGTGCCACCAGTGATTTGAATGAGCAGTTCTTC.

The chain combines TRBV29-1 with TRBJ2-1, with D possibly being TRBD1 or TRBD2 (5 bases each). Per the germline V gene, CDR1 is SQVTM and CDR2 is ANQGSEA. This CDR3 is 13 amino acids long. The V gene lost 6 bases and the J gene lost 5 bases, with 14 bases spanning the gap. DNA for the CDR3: TGCAGCGTCTACCCTGGGGGAGACAATGAGCAGTTCTTC. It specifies CSVYPGGDNEQFF.

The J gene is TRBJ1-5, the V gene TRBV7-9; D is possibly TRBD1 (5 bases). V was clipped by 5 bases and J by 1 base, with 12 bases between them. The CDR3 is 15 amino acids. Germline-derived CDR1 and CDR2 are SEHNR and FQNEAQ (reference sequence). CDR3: CASSDLRDSNQPQHF. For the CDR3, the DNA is TGTGCCAGCAGCGATCTACGGGACAGCAATCAGCCCCAGCATTTT.

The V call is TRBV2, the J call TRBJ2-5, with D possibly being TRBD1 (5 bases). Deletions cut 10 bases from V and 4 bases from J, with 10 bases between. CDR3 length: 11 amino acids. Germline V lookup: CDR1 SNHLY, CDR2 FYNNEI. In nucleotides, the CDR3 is TGTGCCACCCAGGGTGGAGAGACCCAGTACTTC. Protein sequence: CATQGGETQYF.